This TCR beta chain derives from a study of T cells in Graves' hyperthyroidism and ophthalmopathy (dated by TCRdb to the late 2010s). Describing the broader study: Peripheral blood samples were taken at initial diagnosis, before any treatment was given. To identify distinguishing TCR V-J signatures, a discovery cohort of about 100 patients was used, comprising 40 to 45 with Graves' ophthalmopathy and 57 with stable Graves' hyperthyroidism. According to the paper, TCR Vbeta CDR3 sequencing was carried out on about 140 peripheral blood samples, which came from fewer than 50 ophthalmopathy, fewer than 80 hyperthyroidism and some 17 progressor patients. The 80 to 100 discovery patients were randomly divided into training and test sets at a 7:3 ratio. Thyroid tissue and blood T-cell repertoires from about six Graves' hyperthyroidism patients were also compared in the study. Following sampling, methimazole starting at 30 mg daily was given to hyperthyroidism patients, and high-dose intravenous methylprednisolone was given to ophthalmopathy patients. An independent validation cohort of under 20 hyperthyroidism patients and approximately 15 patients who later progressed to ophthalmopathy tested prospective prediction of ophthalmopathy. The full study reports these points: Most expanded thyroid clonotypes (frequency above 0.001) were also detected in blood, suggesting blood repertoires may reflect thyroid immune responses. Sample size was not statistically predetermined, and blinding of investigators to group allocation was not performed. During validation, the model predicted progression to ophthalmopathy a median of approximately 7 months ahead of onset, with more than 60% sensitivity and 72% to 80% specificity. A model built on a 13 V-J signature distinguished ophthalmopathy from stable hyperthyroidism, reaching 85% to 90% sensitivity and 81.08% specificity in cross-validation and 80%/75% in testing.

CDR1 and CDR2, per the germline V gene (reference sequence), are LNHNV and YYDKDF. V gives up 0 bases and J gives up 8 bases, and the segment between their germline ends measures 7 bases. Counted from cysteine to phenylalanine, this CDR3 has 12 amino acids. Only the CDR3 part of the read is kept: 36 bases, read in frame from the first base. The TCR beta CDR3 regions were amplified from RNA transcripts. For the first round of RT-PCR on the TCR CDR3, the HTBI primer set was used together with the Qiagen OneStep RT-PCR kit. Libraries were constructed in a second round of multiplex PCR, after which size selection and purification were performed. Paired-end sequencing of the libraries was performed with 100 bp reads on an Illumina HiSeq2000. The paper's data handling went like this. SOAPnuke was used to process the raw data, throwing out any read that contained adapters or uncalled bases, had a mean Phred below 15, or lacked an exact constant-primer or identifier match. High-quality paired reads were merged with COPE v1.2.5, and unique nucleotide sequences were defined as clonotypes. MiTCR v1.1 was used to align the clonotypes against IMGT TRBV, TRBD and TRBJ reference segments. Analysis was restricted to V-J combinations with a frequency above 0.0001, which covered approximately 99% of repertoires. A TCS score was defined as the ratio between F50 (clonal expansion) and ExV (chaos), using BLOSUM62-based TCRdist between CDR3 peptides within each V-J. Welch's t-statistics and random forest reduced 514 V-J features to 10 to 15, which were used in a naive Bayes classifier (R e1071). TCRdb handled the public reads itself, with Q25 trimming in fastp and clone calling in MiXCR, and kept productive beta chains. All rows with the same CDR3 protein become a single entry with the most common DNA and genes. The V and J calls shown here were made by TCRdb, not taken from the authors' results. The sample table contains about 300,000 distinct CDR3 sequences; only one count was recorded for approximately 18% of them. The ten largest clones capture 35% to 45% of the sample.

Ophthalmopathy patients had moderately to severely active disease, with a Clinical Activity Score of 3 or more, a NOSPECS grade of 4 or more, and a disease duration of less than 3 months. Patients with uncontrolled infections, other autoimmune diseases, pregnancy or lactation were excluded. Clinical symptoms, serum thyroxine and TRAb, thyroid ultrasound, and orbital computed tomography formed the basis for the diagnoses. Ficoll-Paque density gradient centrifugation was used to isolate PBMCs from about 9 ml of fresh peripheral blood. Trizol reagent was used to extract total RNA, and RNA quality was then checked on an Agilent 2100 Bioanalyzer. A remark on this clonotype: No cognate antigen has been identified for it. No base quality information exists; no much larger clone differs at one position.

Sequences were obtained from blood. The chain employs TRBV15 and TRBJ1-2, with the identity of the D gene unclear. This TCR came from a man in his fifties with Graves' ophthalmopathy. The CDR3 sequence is CATSRDLQGYTF. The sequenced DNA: TGTGCCACCAGCAGAGATCTCCAGGGCTACACCTTC. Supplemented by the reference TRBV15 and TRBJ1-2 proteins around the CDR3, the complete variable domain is DAMVIQNPRYQVTQFGKPVTLSCSQTLNHNVMYWYQQKSSQAPKLLFHYYDKDFNNEADTPDNFQSRRPNTSFCFLDIRSPGLGDTAMYLCATSRDLQGYTFGSGTRLTVV.